The clone carrying this TCR beta chain appeared many times. Its antigen is undetermined. Starting from genomic DNA, TCR beta CDR3 was amplified through two-round multiplex PCR. Round-one PCR had primers specific to each TRBV and TRBJ gene. TCRdb itself ran the multiplex PCR reads through MiXCR, one entry per CDR3 protein. This table has about 15,000 distinct CDR3 sequences, about a third appearing once. This entry comes from a study of prognosis after radiotherapy for stage I lung cancer. Study conclusions and caveats: With medians of approximately 9,600 versus 7,200, unique TCR clone counts fell after stereotactic body radiation therapy.

Trimming removed 7 bases from V and 5 bases from J, with 11 bases in between. The CDR3 has 13 residues. CDR1 and CDR2 (germline): MNHNS, SASEGT. The V gene is TRBV6-1, the J gene TRBJ2-2; D ambiguous. The sequence was collected from a donor aged 50 or older with non-small cell lung cancer. Sequenced material: PBMCs, taken before or after stereotactic body radiation therapy (not recorded which). The CDR3 coding sequence is TGTGCCAGCATTCTGCAAGAGACCGGGGAGCTGTTTTTT. Protein product: CASILQETGELFF.